This T cell receptor beta chain was sequenced during a study of human thymus T cells. Concerning this clone: Its antigen is not known.

Assay used: immunoSEQ multiplex PCR; TCRdb lists only in-frame clones, some missing. This table holds tens of thousands of clones, roughly 94% found once. The CDR3 length is 18 residues. The ends were cut back, 2 bases at V and 0 bases at J, with 15 bases in the middle. The germline CDR1 and CDR2 sequences are SGHDT and YYEEEE. Thymic resections from corrective heart surgery supplied the tissue. Each of the donors was a healthy Finnish infant who was undergoing open corrective cardiac surgery for congenital heart defects. Overall study findings and caveats: Related studies noted strongly shared thymic repertoires across unrelated people. Gene usage for V and J segments appeared biased in thymic and blood repertoires.

V and J are TRBV5-6 and TRBJ2-6, with D unresolved. This TCR was sampled from a girl less than two years old with a congenital heart defect but otherwise immunologically healthy. Sequenced material: thymus tissue. The CDR3 nucleotides read TGTGCCAGCAGCTTCGCACCAGGACGGACCTCTGGGGCCAACGTCCTGACTTTC. Protein sequence: CASSFAPGRTSGANVLTF.